The T cell receptor (beta chain) under discussion was sequenced for a study of T cells after yellow fever vaccination. Each CDR3 protein gets one entry after TCRdb re-called the 5' RACE reads with MiXCR. The sample contains 46,000 or so distinct CDR3 sequences, roughly 6.4% of which appear only once. The V segment lost 2 bases and the J segment 5 bases; nucleotides outside the gene matches: 8. Per the germline V gene, CDR1 is SGHTA and CDR2 is FQGNSA. The CDR3 sequence is 16 residues long. The chain recombines TRBV7-2 with TRBJ2-3; 9 positions agree with TRBD2. The specimen comprised PBMCs, either bulk or a sorted T-cell subset (CD4+, CD8+, memory, or dextramer-sorted; not recorded which), sampled 45 days after the yellow fever booster vaccination. The clonotype originates from a man younger than 40 who received the YFV17D yellow fever vaccine. The CDR3 loop reads CASSLFPGLAVDTQYF. In DNA form, the CDR3 reads TGTGCCAGCAGCTTATTTCCGGGACTAGCAGTAGATACGCAGTATTTT.